The 5 T cell receptor beta chains presented below share a single source sample, sequenced in a study of tissue T cells after allogeneic stem cell transplantation. Sequencing used immunoSEQ multiplex PCR; TCRdb keeps in-frame clones, though not all of them. Seen here are approximately 17,000 clones, roughly three quarters observed once, and the top ten hold 0.85% to 0.95%. The sequencing sample was made of spleen. These receptors were taken from a female BALB/c mouse in good health. Mice of this strain are of MHC haplotype H2-d.

As regards this clone: These gene names are mouse names. Sequencing ends 1 residue short of the CDR3 end; the germline J gene provides the rest. This chain joins TRBV22 and TRBJ2-2; the table's D call of TRBD2 was not tested on the DNA. TRBV22 has pseudogene status. CDR3 length: 15 amino acids. The CDR3 bases that were read are TGTGCCAGCAGTTGTCTCTGGGAGAACACCGGGCAGCTCTAC. It is translated as CASSCLWENTGQLY. In full, the CDR3 is CASSCLWENTGQLYF.

This clone was seen a few times. Gene names are the mouse ones. Read data end 1 residue before the CDR3 end; the end is taken from the germline J gene. The V and J genes are TRBV31 and TRBJ1-2; a weak D match, TRBD1 (6 bases). Germline assignment: CDR1 GKSSPN and CDR2 SITVG. V was pared by 3 bases and J by 0 bases, with 11 bases between. The CDR3 has 14 amino acids. The CDR3 DNA, read in part, is TGTGCCTGGAGCCCTCAGGGGACAAACTCCGACTACACC. Translating it yields CAWSPQGTNSDYT. The full CDR3 protein reads CAWSPQGTNSDYTF. Using reference TRBV31 and TRBJ1-2 for the parts outside the CDR3, the full variable domain is AQTIHQWPVAEIKAVGSPLSLGCTIKGKSSPNLYWYWQATGGTLQQLFYSITVGQVESVVQLNLSASRPKDDQFILSTEKLLLSHSGFYLCAWSPQGTNSDYTFGSGTRLLVI.

This clone was seen a single time. Mouse names are used for the genes. Read coverage stops 1 residue before the CDR3 terminus; the germline J gene supplies the remainder. This chain joins TRBV13-3 and TRBJ1-4, with 11 bases identical to TRBD1. This CDR3 is built from 16 residues. With 3 bases clipped from V and 4 bases from J, the junction kept 5 bases outside the gene matches. Germline V gene lookup returns CDR1 NNHDY and CDR2 SYVADS. CDR3 in amino acids: CASSGGQGVDNERLFF. CDR3 bases read: TGTGCCAGCAGTGGGGGACAGGGGGTTGACAACGAAAGATTATTT.

As to this clone: Genes and germline are mouse. The sequence runs out 1 residue before the end of the CDR3; the remainder is reconstructed from the germline J gene. The chain uses TRBV29 and TRBJ1-3; D gene uncertain. CDR3 size: 14 residues. Germline CDR1 MSHET, CDR2 SYDVDS. Trimming left V 3 bases short and J 0 bases short, with 6 bases between. The CDR3 loop reads CASSLGSSGNTLYF. CDR3 DNA (partial): TGTGCTAGCAGTTTGGGGTCTTCTGGAAATACGCTCTAT.

In regard to this clone: All gene names here are mouse names. The CDR3 end lies 1 residue beyond the end of the read and is filled in from the germline J gene. The chain is built from TRBV29 and TRBJ2-5; 8 nucleotides line up with TRBD2. CDR1 and CDR2 (germline): MSHET, SYDVDS. The J segment lost 5 bases and the V segment lost 0 bases, leaving 4 bases of the junction unmatched. The CDR3 has 15 amino acids. The CDR3 reads CASSLSRGTGDTQYF. The CDR3 bases that were read are TGTGCTAGCAGTTTATCGAGGGGGACTGGAGACACCCAGTAC.